The subject of this entry is one T cell receptor (beta chain). CDR1 is MNHNY and CDR2 is SVGAGI in the germline V gene (reference sequence). With V trimmed by 0 bases and J by 5 bases, 4 bases remained unmatched. The CDR3 is made up of 16 amino acids. The data stem from a study of shared clonotypes between healthy human individuals. The protocol was immunoSEQ multiplex PCR, while the TCRdb copy is restricted to in-frame clones and leaves out a portion. The repertoire holds about half a million clones, with about 80% as singletons. Sequences were obtained from PBMCs. The TCR was taken from a woman in her thirties or forties in good health. Some clones in this sample may be carry-over from other donors' samples. This chain uses TRBV6-6 with TRBJ2-2, with 9 bases matching TRBD2. DNA of the CDR3: TGTGCCAGCAGTTACTCAGGACTAGCGCCAACCGGGGAGCTGTTTTTT. This sequence encodes CASSYSGLAPTGELFF.